The 5 T cell receptor beta chains presented below share a single source sample, sequenced in a study of Ad26.COV2.S vaccination and SARS-CoV-2 variants. Treatment indicated: some 20 received Ad26.COV2.S at low or high dose, single or two shots; about five received placebo; per-sample allocation not given. Sampling was done on day 63 after the first vaccine or placebo injection. Libraries were prepared by immunoSEQ multiplex PCR; TCRdb keeps only in-frame clonotypes and omits some of them. The data hold about 330,000 clones, with almost 90% observed a single time. The input for sequencing was peripheral blood, taken in a trial of Ad26.COV2.S vaccine versus placebo. These receptors came from a person aged 18 to 65 who received the Ad26.COV2.S COVID-19 vaccine or a placebo.

The V gene is TRBV6-2 or TRBV6-3, the J gene TRBJ1-6; no definite D call. The CDR3 loop spans 12 amino acids. The germline V gene encodes CDR1 MNHEY and CDR2 SVGEGT. The V gene lost 0 bases and the J gene lost 17 bases, with 11 bases spanning the gap. The CDR3 nucleotides read TGTGCCAGCAGTTACTCTCGGACCGGGTTCCACTTT. It translates to CASSYSRTGFHF.

The chain combines TRBV3-1 (or the pseudogene TRBV3-2) with TRBJ2-5; TRBD2 matches 9 bases. From germline, CDR1 is LGHDT and CDR2 YNNKEL (reference sequence). The trim removed 9 bases at V and 4 bases at J, leaving 15 bases unmatched. The CDR3 has 16 residues. This CDR3 reads CASRVSGGPKGETQYF. CDR3 nucleotides: TGTGCCAGTCGGGTGAGCGGGGGGCCAAAAGGAGAGACCCAGTACTTC.

In nucleotides, the CDR3 is TGTGCCACCAGCAGATATAGCGGGGCGGGGTCAGATACGCAGTATTTT. Protein: CATSRYSGAGSDTQYF. The V call is TRBV15, the J call TRBJ2-3, with TRBD2 matching 8 bases. The germline gives CDR1 LNHNV, CDR2 YYDKDF (reference sequence). CDR3 length equals 16 residues. After removal of 2 bases from V and 4 bases from J, the junction contained 8 bases not matched to a gene.

The gene calls are TRBV12-5 and TRBJ2-2; possibly TRBD2 for D (6 bases). The CDR3 loop spans 15 amino acids. Germline V gene lookup returns CDR1 LGHNT and CDR2 FRNRAP. V was clipped by 6 bases and J by 4 bases, with 15 bases between them. DNA of the CDR3: TGTGCTAGTGGCCTAGGGACTCCAAGCACCGGGGAGCTGTTTTTT. Amino acids: CASGLGTPSTGELFF.

The chain couples TRBV12-3 or TRBV12-4 to TRBJ2-1; no firm D call. The CDR3 extends over 11 amino acids. The V end lost 2 bases, the J end lost 15 bases, and 11 bases lay between the germline ends. The CDR3 loop reads CASSLMGLPFF. The CDR3 bases are TGTGCCAGCAGTTTAATGGGATTACCGTTCTTC.